This TCR beta chain comes out of a study of CD8 T cells in ankylosing spondylitis. As concerns this clonotype: The antigen remains undetermined.

The CDR3 runs to 15 residues. The germline V gene encodes CDR1 DFQATT and CDR2 SNEGSKA (reference sequence). V lost 6 bases and J lost 5; bases outside the gene matches: 11. Scientists made TCR beta libraries using quantitative 5'-RACE with molecular barcodes. TCRdb re-called the 5' RACE reads with MiXCR, one entry per CDR3 protein. This table has about 700,000 distinct CDR3 sequences, 15% to 20% appearing once. General study points: Relatively rare in peripheral blood, disease-linked clones were also CD8+. There was a TCR beta motif, made of several highly homologous variants, that appeared characteristic of ankylosing spondylitis blood. In the blood and synovial fluid of reactive arthritis, some motif variants had been previously reported. Disease-linked clones were reportedly significantly enriched in matched ankylosing spondylitis synovial fluid.

The sequence derives from a male donor with ankylosing spondylitis. This rearrangement joins TRBV20-1 to TRBJ2-7, with 12 bases lining up with TRBD2. Sequencing was performed on blood, either unsorted or a sorted T cell fraction (not recorded which). CDR3 sequence (DNA): TGCAGTGCAACAACTCCGGGACTAGCGGGCCACGAGCAGTACTTC. Its protein is CSATTPGLAGHEQYF.